This T cell receptor beta chain emerged from a study of regulatory T cells in long-lasting Graves disease. Findings and limits, study-wide: Limited samples may have lowered accuracy.

Of note for this clonotype: Its antigen is currently unknown.

Time point reported: newly diagnosed GD, antithyroid drugs for less than 3 months. The TCR library used RNA extracted from PBMCs. It was American Thyroid Association guidelines that determined Graves' disease diagnosis. With iRepertoire HTBI primers and Arm-PCR of CDR3 regions, TCR beta libraries were built. As processed by the authors: From all samples, identification returned over 13 TRBJ and about 63 TRBV segments. From the multiplex PCR reads, TCRdb called clonotypes with MiXCR, one entry per CDR3 protein. What appears here as the V and J calls and clone size reflects TCRdb's work, not the paper's. The repertoire holds roughly 220,000 distinct CDR3 sequences, around 19% seen once, with around 21% in the top ten. Trimming removed 7 bases from V and 5 bases from J; junction bases left unmatched: 13. From germline, CDR1 is DFQATT and CDR2 SNEGSKA (reference sequence). The CDR3 spans 14 residues.

The input for sequencing was peripheral blood mononuclear cells (PBMCs), taken at new diagnosis, from a patient treated with antithyroid drugs. The chain carries TRBV20-1 and TRBJ2-5, with TRBD2 matching over 7 bases. This sequence was found in a female donor with Graves disease. The CDR3 bases are TGCAGTGGGACTAGTAACACCGGGACTGAGACCCAGTACTTC. Its translation is CSGTSNTGTETQYF.